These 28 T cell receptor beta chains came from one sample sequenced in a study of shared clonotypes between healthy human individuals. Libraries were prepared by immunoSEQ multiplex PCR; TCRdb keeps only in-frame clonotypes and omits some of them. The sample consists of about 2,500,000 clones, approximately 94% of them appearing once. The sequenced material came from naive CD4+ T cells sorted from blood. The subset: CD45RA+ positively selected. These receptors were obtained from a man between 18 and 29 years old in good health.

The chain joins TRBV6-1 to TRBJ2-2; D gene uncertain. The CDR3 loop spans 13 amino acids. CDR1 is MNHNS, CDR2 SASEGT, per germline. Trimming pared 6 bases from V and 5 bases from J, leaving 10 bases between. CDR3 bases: TGTGCCAGCAGACGAGACGGGACCGGGGAGCTGTTTTTT. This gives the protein CASRRDGTGELFF.

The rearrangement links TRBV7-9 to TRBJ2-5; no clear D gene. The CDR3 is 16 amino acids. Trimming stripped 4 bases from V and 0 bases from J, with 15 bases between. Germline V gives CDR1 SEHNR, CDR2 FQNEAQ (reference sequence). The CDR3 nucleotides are TGTGCCAGCAGCTCAGAACGGAATCCGTACCAAGAGACCCAGTACTTC. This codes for CASSSERNPYQETQYF.

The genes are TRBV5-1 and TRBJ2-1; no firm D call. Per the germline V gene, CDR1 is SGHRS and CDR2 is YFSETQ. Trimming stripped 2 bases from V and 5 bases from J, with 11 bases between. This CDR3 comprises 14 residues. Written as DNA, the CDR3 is TGCGCCAGCAGCTTAGATCCAACAAACAATGAGCAGTTCTTC. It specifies CASSLDPTNNEQFF.

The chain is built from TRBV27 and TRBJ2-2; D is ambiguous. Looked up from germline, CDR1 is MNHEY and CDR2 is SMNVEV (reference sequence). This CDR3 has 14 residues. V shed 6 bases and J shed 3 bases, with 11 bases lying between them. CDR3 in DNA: TGTGCCAGCAGGCCCAGCTACTACACCGGGGAGCTGTTTTTT. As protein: CASRPSYYTGELFF.

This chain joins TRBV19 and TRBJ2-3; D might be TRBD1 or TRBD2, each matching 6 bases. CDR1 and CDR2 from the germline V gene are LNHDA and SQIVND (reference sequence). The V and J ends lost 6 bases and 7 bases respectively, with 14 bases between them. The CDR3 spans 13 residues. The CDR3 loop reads CASSAEGGNTQYF. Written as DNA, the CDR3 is TGTGCCAGTAGCGCCGAGGGGGGAAATACGCAGTATTTT.

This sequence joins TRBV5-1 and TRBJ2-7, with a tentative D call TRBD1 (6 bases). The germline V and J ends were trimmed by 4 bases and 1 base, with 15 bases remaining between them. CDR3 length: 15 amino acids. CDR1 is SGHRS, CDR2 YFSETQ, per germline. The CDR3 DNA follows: TGCGCCAGCAGCCTATCCGGGACATTATCCTACGAGCAGTACTTC. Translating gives CASSLSGTLSYEQYF.

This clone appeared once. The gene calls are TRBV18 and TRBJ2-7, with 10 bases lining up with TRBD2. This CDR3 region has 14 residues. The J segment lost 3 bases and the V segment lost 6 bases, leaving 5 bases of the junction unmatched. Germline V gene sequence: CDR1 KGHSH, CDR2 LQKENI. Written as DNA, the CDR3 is TGTGCCAGCTCCACTAGCGGGACCAACTACGAGCAGTACTTC. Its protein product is CASSTSGTNYEQYF.

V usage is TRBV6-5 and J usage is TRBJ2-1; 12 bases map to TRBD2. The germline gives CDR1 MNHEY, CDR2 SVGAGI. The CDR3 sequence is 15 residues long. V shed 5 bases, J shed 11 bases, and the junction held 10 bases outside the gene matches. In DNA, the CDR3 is TGTGCCAGCAGTCGAACTAGCGGGGGGCCCGACCAGCAGTTCTTC. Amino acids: CASSRTSGGPDQQFF.

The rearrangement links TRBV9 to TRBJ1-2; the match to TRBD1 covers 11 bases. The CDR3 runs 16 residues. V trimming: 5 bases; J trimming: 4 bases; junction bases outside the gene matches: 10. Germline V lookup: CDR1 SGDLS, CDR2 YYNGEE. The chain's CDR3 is CASSFGTGGRSYGYTF. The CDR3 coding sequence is TGTGCCAGCAGTTTCGGGACAGGGGGACGGAGCTATGGCTACACCTTC.

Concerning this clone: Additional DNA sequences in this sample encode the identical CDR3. Here the CDR3 reads CASSFRDRSYEQYF. The DNA of the CDR3 is TGTGCCAGCAGCTTCCGGGACCGCTCCTACGAGCAGTACTTC. The rearrangement joins TRBV7-9 to TRBJ2-7, with D possibly being TRBD1 or TRBD2 (5 bases each). The CDR3 is 14 residues long. Germline V gene data show CDR1 as SEHNR and CDR2 as FQNEAQ (reference sequence). Trimming took 3 bases from V and 0 from J, leaving 9 bases between them.

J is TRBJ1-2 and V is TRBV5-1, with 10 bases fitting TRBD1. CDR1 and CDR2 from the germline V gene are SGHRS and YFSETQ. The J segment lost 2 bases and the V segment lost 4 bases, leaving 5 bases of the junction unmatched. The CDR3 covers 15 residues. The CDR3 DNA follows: TGCGCCAGCAGCCACCCGGGACAGGGGAACTATGGCTACACCTTC. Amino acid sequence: CASSHPGQGNYGYTF.

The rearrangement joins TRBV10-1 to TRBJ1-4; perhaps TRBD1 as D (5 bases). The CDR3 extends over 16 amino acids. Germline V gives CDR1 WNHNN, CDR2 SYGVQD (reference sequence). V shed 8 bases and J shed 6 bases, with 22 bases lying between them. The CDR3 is CASVGGTGLTDEKLFF. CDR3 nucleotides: TGCGCCAGCGTCGGGGGTACGGGGCTGACCGATGAAAAACTGTTTTTT.

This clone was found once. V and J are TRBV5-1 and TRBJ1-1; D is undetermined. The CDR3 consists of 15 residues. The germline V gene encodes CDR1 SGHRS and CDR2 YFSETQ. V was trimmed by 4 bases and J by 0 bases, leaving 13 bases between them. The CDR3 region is CASSGLAGLNTEAFF. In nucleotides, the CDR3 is TGCGCCAGCAGCGGTTTGGCGGGCCTGAACACTGAAGCTTTCTTT.

CDR3 bases: TGTGCCATCAGGGGGACTAGCGGGATAAATGAGCAGTTCTTC. This translates into CAIRGTSGINEQFF. The genes are TRBV10-3 and TRBJ2-1, with TRBD2 matching 13 bases. From germline, CDR1 is ENHRY and CDR2 SYGVKD. The CDR3 spans 14 residues. With V trimmed by 6 bases and J by 7 bases, 3 bases remained unmatched.

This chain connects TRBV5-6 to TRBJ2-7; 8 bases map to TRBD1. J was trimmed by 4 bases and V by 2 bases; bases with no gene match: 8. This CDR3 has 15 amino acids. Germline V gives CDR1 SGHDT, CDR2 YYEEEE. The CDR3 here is CASSFSGTGGYEQYF. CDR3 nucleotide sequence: TGTGCCAGCAGCTTTTCCGGGACAGGCGGGTACGAGCAGTACTTC.

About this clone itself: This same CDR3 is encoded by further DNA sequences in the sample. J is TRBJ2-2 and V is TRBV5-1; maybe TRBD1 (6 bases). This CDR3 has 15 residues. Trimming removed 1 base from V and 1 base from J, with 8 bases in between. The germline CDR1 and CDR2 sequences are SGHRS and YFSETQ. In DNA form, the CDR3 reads TGCGCCAGCAGCTTGAAACAGGGGAACACCGGGGAGCTGTTTTTT. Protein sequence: CASSLKQGNTGELFF.

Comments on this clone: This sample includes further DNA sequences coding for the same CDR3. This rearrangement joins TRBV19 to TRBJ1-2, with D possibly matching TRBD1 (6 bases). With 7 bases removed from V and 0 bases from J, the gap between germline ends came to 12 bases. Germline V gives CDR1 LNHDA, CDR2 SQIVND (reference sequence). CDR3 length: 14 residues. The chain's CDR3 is CASTPTGTNYGYTF. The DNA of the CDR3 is TGTGCCAGTACCCCGACAGGTACTAACTATGGCTACACCTTC.

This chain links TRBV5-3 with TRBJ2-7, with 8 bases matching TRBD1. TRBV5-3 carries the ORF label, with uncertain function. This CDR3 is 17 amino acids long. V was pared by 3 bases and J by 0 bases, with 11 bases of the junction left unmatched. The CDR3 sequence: CARSSIDRTGNSYEQYF. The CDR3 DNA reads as TGTGCCAGAAGCTCAATCGATAGGACAGGGAACTCCTACGAGCAGTACTTC.

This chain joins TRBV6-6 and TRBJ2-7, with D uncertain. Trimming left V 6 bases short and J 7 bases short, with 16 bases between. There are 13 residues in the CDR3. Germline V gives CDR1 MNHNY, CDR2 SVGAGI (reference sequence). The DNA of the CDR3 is TGTGCCAGCAGCAAACCCCCTTCCCAGGAGCAGTACTTC. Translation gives CASSKPPSQEQYF.

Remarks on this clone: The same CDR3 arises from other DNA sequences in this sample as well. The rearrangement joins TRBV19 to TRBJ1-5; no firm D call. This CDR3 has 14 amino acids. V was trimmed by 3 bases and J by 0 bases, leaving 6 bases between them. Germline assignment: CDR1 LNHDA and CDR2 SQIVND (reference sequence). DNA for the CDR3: TGTGCCAGTAGTATCCGGGATAGCAATCAGCCCCAGCATTTT. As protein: CASSIRDSNQPQHF.

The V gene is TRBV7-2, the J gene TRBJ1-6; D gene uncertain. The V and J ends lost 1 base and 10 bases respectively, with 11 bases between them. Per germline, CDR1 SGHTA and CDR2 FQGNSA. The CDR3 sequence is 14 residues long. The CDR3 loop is CASSLVRVRSPLHF. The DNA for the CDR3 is TGTGCCAGCAGCTTAGTTCGAGTCCGGTCACCCCTCCACTTT.

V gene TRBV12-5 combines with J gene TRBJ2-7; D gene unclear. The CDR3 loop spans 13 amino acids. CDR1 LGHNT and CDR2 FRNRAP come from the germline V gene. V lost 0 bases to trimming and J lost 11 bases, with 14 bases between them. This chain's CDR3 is CASGLVLRKLEYF. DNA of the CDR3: TGTGCTAGTGGTTTGGTACTTCGGAAACTGGAGTACTTC.

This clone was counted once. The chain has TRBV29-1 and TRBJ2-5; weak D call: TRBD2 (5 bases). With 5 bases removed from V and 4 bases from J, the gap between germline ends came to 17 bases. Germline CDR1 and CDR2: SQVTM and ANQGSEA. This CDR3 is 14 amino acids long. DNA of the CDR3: TGCAGCGTTTCCGGGGTCTTACGGGGAGAGACCCAGTACTTC. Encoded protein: CSVSGVLRGETQYF.

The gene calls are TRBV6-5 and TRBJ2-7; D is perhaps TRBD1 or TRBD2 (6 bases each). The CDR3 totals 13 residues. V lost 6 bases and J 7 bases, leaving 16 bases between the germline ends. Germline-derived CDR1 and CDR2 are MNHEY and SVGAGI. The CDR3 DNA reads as TGTGCCAGCAGGATTCCAGGAGGGGGGGAGCAGTACTTC. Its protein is CASRIPGGGEQYF.

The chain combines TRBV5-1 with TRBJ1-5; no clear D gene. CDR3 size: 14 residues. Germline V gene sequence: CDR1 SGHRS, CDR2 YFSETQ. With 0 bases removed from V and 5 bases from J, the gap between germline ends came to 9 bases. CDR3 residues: CASSLEGNDQPQHF. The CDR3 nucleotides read TGCGCCAGCAGCTTGGAAGGGAATGATCAGCCCCAGCATTTT. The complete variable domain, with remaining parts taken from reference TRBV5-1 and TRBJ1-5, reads KAGVTQTPRYLIKTRGQQVTLSCSPISGHRSVSWYQQTPGQGLQFLFEYFSETQRNKGNFPGRFSGRQFSNSRSEMNVSTLELGDSALYLCASSLEGNDQPQHFGDGTRLSIL.

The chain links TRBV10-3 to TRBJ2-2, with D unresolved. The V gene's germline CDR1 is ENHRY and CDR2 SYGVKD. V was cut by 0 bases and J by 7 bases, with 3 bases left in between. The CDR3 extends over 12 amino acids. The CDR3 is CAISESNGELFF. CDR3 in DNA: TGTGCCATCAGTGAGTCCAACGGGGAGCTGTTTTTT.

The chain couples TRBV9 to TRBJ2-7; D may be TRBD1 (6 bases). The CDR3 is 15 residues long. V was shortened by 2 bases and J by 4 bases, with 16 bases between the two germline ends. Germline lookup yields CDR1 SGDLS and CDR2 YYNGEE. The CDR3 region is CASSVSGESRYEQYF. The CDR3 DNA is TGTGCCAGCAGCGTGTCAGGGGAGTCCCGATACGAGCAGTACTTC.

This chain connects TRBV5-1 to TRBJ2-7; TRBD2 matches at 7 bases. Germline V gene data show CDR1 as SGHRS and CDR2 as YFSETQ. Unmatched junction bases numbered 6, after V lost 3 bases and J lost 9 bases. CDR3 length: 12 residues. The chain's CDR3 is CASSSTGGGQYF. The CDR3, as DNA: TGCGCCAGCAGCTCTACAGGCGGGGGGCAGTACTTC.